Listed below are T cell receptor beta chains from one sample, sequenced in a study of cytomegalovirus exposure and HLA in healthy donors. Libraries were prepared by immunoSEQ multiplex PCR; TCRdb keeps only in-frame clonotypes and omits some of them. The sample has around 100,000 clones; 82% are singletons. Sequencing was carried out using PBMCs. The receptors stem from a woman under 30 in good health and CMV-seronegative. The CDR3 runs from the conserved cysteine through the conserved F or W. Each record gives: J gene, clone size, V gene, D gene, CDR3 DNA, CDR3 protein. A D gene is named only where the DNA matches it firmly. Not every row has a clone size; where given, it reads once, few, many or a size class.

j_call: TRBJ1-5
clone_size: .
v_call: TRBV27
d_call: .
cdr3_nt: TGTGCCAGCAGTTTATCGAACCCAGGCGCGGGGCTCAATCAGCCCCAGCATTTT
cdr3_aa: CASSLSNPGAGLNQPQHF

j_call: TRBJ2-3
clone_size: .
v_call: TRBV9
d_call: .
cdr3_nt: TGTGCCAGCAGCGTAACCCAGGGCCGGGATACGCAGTATTTT
cdr3_aa: CASSVTQGRDTQYF

j_call: TRBJ1-1
clone_size: .
v_call: TRBV5-1
d_call: TRBD1
cdr3_nt: TGCGCCAGCAGCGCACAGGGGGCTGACACTGAAGCTTTCTTT
cdr3_aa: CASSAQGADTEAFF

j_call: TRBJ2-1
clone_size: .
v_call: TRBV6-4
d_call: .
cdr3_nt: TGTGCCAGCAGTGTATCCGGGGATGGCTACAATGAGCAGTTCTTC
cdr3_aa: CASSVSGDGYNEQFF

j_call: TRBJ2-1
clone_size: .
v_call: TRBV7-9
d_call: TRBD2
cdr3_nt: TGTGCCAGCAGGTCTACTAGCGGCTCCTATAATGAGCAGTTCTTC
cdr3_aa: CASRSTSGSYNEQFF

j_call: TRBJ2-7
clone_size: .
v_call: TRBV11-2
d_call: .
cdr3_nt: TGTGCCAGCAGCTTCCCCTCGGACACTTATTACGAGCAGTACTTC
cdr3_aa: CASSFPSDTYYEQYF

j_call: TRBJ2-6
clone_size: .
v_call: TRBV5-4
d_call: .
cdr3_nt: TGTGCCAGCAGCTTGGTCGGCTCTGGGGCCAACGTCCTGACTTTC
cdr3_aa: CASSLVGSGANVLTF

j_call: TRBJ1-4
clone_size: .
v_call: TRBV5-1
d_call: TRBD1
cdr3_nt: TGCGCCAGCAACGAGGAAGGGGGCCATTCGGGTGAAAAACTGTTTTTT
cdr3_aa: CASNEEGGHSGEKLFF

j_call: TRBJ1-3
clone_size: .
v_call: TRBV14
d_call: .
cdr3_nt: TGTGCCAGCAGCCAAGATAGCTCTGGAAACACCATATATTTT
cdr3_aa: CASSQDSSGNTIYF

j_call: TRBJ1-5
clone_size: .
v_call: TRBV19
d_call: .
cdr3_nt: TGTGCCAGTAGTACTCCCGGGACTATTAGCAATCAGCCCCAGCATTTT
cdr3_aa: CASSTPGTISNQPQHF

j_call: TRBJ2-5
clone_size: .
v_call: TRBV27
d_call: TRBD2
cdr3_nt: TGTGCCAGCAGTACACTCCTGCGGGGGGCGGGGGAGACCCAGTACTTC
cdr3_aa: CASSTLLRGAGETQYF

j_call: TRBJ1-4
clone_size: .
v_call: TRBV4-2
d_call: .
cdr3_nt: TGTGCCAGCAGCCAAGGCAGGGAGGACGAAAAACTGTTTTTT
cdr3_aa: CASSQGREDEKLFF

j_call: TRBJ1-1
clone_size: .
v_call: TRBV30
d_call: .
cdr3_nt: TGTGCCTACAATGCCCAGAGGGACACTGAAGCTTTCTTT
cdr3_aa: CAYNAQRDTEAFF

j_call: TRBJ2-3
clone_size: few
v_call: TRBV5-6
d_call: .
cdr3_nt: TGTGCCAGCAGCTTGGCTTATCCGGATACGCAGTATTTT
cdr3_aa: CASSLAYPDTQYF